These 27 T cell receptor beta chains were sequenced from one sample in a study of CD8 T cells in Susac syndrome. After extraction with the RNeasy kit, about 0.45 to 1 ug of the RNA was reverse transcribed using random hexamers. One entry per CDR3 protein results from TCRdb running MiXCR on the immunoSEQ multiplex PCR reads. The sample holds roughly 130,000 distinct CDR3 sequences, 96% seen once. The sequenced sample was CD4+ T cells from PBMCs. These receptors all stem from a human donor with Susac syndrome.

V and J are TRBV29-1 and TRBJ2-1; D is uncertain. CDR3 length: 11 amino acids. Germline V lookup: CDR1 SQVTM, CDR2 ANQGSEA. V was cut by 4 bases and J by 7 bases, with 8 bases left in between. The CDR3: CSVARLNEQFF. CDR3 bases: TGCAGCGTTGCCAGGTTGAATGAGCAGTTCTTC.

The chain is built from TRBV12-3 or TRBV12-4 and TRBJ2-1; no firm D call. This CDR3 region has 14 residues. V lost 2 bases to trimming and J lost 5 bases, with 10 bases between them. As DNA, the CDR3 is TGTGCCAGCAGTTTAAATGGGCAGCACAATGAGCAGTTCTTC. This codes for CASSLNGQHNEQFF.

This chain connects TRBV6-2 or TRBV6-3 to TRBJ2-1; 10 bases are shared with TRBD1. This CDR3 has 15 amino acids. Trimming took 6 bases from V and 6 from J; bases not matched to a gene: 8. Germline V gene lookup returns CDR1 MNHEY and CDR2 SVGEGT. The CDR3 nucleotides read TGTGCCAGCAGGGCCGGGACAGGGGAGGTCAATGAGCAGTTCTTC. Translating gives CASRAGTGEVNEQFF.

This sequence joins TRBV28 and TRBJ1-5; D gene uncertain. This CDR3 is 12 amino acids long. Germline V CDR1 and CDR2: MDHEN, SYDVKM. V was shortened by 8 bases and J by 9 bases, with 14 bases between the two germline ends. CDR3 DNA sequence: TGTGCCAGCTTGTCCGTACCGATGCCCCAGCATTTT. Protein sequence: CASLSVPMPQHF.

The gene calls are TRBV12-3 or TRBV12-4 and TRBJ1-1; unclear D gene. V was clipped by 6 bases and J by 9 bases, with 14 bases between them. The CDR3 length is 12 residues. The CDR3 DNA reads as TGTGCCAGCAGACCCCACTCAGGTCAAGCTTTCTTT. Protein sequence: CASRPHSGQAFF.

CDR3 residues: CSATRAGGREQYF. CDR3 DNA sequence: TGCAGTGCTACCCGAGCGGGAGGGAGGGAGCAGTACTTC. V and J are TRBV20-1 and TRBJ2-7; 10 bases line up with TRBD2. Germline lookup yields CDR1 DFQATT and CDR2 SNEGSKA (reference sequence). This CDR3 region has 13 residues. Germline trimming cut 4 bases from V and 7 bases from J; bases unmatched to any gene: 7.

The rearrangement joins TRBV5-1 to TRBJ1-4; D not certain. The germline V gene encodes CDR1 SGHRS and CDR2 YFSETQ. V shed 0 bases and J shed 5 bases, with 11 bases lying between them. This CDR3 comprises 15 residues. The DNA for the CDR3 is TGCGCCAGCAGCTTGGATCCGGGAACGAATGAAAAACTGTTTTTT. Translated: CASSLDPGTNEKLFF. Filled out from reference TRBV5-1 and TRBJ1-4, the complete variable domain reads KAGVTQTPRYLIKTRGQQVTLSCSPISGHRSVSWYQQTPGQGLQFLFEYFSETQRNKGNFPGRFSGRQFSNSRSEMNVSTLELGDSALYLCASSLDPGTNEKLFFGSGTQLSVL.

This sequence joins TRBV13 and TRBJ2-1; TRBD2 aligns across 7 bases. CDR3 length equals 17 residues. With 5 bases clipped from V and 3 bases from J, the junction kept 13 bases outside the gene matches. Germline lookup yields CDR1 PRHDT and CDR2 FYEKMQ (reference sequence). This CDR3 is CASSKPRRGGFYNEQFF. In DNA, the CDR3 is TGTGCCAGCAGCAAACCGAGGCGGGGAGGGTTCTACAATGAGCAGTTCTTC.

The chain has TRBV2 and TRBJ2-1; 13 nucleotides line up with TRBD2. Germline CDR1 SNHLY, CDR2 FYNNEI. V lost 6 bases and J lost 7; bases outside the gene matches: 9. CDR3 length: 16 amino acids. The DNA for the CDR3 is TGTGCCAGCAGGGGAGGGACTAGCGGGATAGGTAATGAGCAGTTCTTC. Protein: CASRGGTSGIGNEQFF.

V gene TRBV29-1 combines with J gene TRBJ1-1; no definite D call. The V end was cut by 4 bases, the J end by 4 bases, with 16 bases between. Germline V lookup: CDR1 SQVTM, CDR2 ANQGSEA. CDR3 length: 14 residues. The CDR3 is CSVVRGPLSTEAFF. CDR3 nucleotide sequence: TGCAGCGTTGTAAGAGGCCCTCTGAGCACTGAAGCTTTCTTT.

This sequence joins TRBV12-3 or TRBV12-4 and TRBJ2-1, with 8 bases identical to TRBD2. This CDR3 has 15 residues. Losses at the gene ends were 2 bases for V and 5 bases for J; bases not matched to a gene: 5. CDR3 nucleotide sequence: TGTGCCAGCAGTTTAAGCGGGAGTCCGGACAATGAGCAGTTCTTC. Protein product: CASSLSGSPDNEQFF.

This chain links TRBV20-1 with TRBJ2-5; 9 nucleotides match TRBD2. The CDR3 has 13 residues. Germline loops: CDR1 DFQATT, CDR2 SNEGSKA (reference sequence). V shed 0 bases, J shed 5 bases, and the junction held 1 base outside the gene matches. CDR3 sequence reads: CSARDGLAETQYF. CDR3 DNA sequence: TGCAGTGCTAGAGACGGACTAGCGGAGACCCAGTACTTC.

On this clonotype itself: A junction boundary mismatches the germline segment, possibly from a read error. V is TRBV7-7 and J is TRBJ2-1, with TRBD2 matching over 8 bases. Germline CDR1 reads SSHAT; CDR2 reads FNYEAQ (reference sequence). This CDR3 contains 12 residues. The CDR3 DNA sequence: TGTGCTAGCAGCTTGCGGGAGGATGAGCAGTTCTTC. Protein sequence: CASSLREDEQFF.

This sequence joins TRBV20-1 and TRBJ2-2; 9 nucleotides align to TRBD2. The CDR3 contains 13 residues. Trimming at V came to 7 bases and at J to 6 bases, leaving 6 bases not matched to a gene. CDR1 is DFQATT, CDR2 SNEGSKA, per germline (reference sequence). The CDR3 coding sequence is TGCAGTGTAGCGGGAGATCGCTCCGGGGAGCTGTTTTTT. It specifies CSVAGDRSGELFF.

The chain couples TRBV3-1 to TRBJ1-1; D remains unclear. Trimming took off 5 bases at V and 1 base at J, with 8 bases between the two ends. The germline CDR1 and CDR2 sequences are LGHDT and YNNKEL (reference sequence). The CDR3 sequence is 13 residues long. The DNA of the CDR3 is TGTGCCAGCAGCACATCTAAGAACACTGAAGCTTTCTTT. Translating gives CASSTSKNTEAFF.

On this clonotype itself: A read error may produce the germline difference seen at one junction end. The genes are TRBV7-7 and TRBJ2-5; D might be TRBD2 (6 bases). Germline V gene data show CDR1 as SSHAT and CDR2 as FNYEAQ (reference sequence). CDR3 length equals 15 residues. CDR3 residues: CASSWRESGQETQYF. The CDR3 bases are TGTGCTAGCAGCTGGAGGGAGAGCGGGCAAGAGACCCAGTACTTC. Based on the CDR3 plus reference TRBV7-7 and TRBJ2-5, the full variable domain is GAGVSQSPRYKVTKRGQDVTLRCDPISSHATLYWYQQALGQGPEFLTYFNYEAQPDKSGLPSDRFSAERPEGSISTLTIQRTEQRDSAMYRCASSWRESGQETQYFGPGTRLLVL.

The chain uses TRBV29-1 and TRBJ1-1; D possibly corresponds to TRBD1 (6 bases). Germline V gives CDR1 SQVTM, CDR2 ANQGSEA. The CDR3 totals 12 residues. V gave up 7 bases and J gave up 0 bases, with 9 bases separating them. CDR3 region: CSGTALNTEAFF. The CDR3 DNA reads as TGCAGCGGGACAGCCTTGAACACTGAAGCTTTCTTT.

The DNA of the CDR3 is TGTGCCAGCAGCTTAGGCGGGAGGTATTACGAGCAGTACTTC. Residues: CASSLGGRYYEQYF. V and J are TRBV7-2 and TRBJ2-7, with 8 nucleotides matching TRBD2. This CDR3 is 14 amino acids long. Germline V CDR1 and CDR2: SGHTA, FQGNSA. V shed 1 base and J 4 bases; nucleotides not matched to a gene: 3.

The chain uses TRBV29-1 and TRBJ2-1; perhaps TRBD2 as D (5 bases). The germline gives CDR1 SQVTM, CDR2 ANQGSEA. With 4 bases removed from V and 4 bases from J, the gap between germline ends came to 14 bases. The CDR3 loop spans 14 amino acids. The CDR3 is CSVAGMRSYNEQFF. The CDR3 DNA sequence: TGCAGCGTTGCGGGGATGAGGAGTTACAATGAGCAGTTCTTC.

The chain uses TRBV4-1 and TRBJ2-1; 7 positions match TRBD2. The J segment lost 4 bases and the V segment lost 1 base, leaving 4 bases of the junction unmatched. The germline gives CDR1 MGHRA, CDR2 YSYEKL. CDR3 length equals 15 residues. CDR3 amino acids: CASSQVTSVYNEQFF. The CDR3 DNA reads TGCGCCAGCAGCCAAGTAACTAGCGTTTACAATGAGCAGTTCTTC.

The chain couples TRBV9 to TRBJ1-2; a weak D match, TRBD1 (6 bases). The length of the CDR3 is 12 residues. The V and J ends lost 3 bases and 7 bases respectively, with 10 bases between them. The V gene's germline CDR1 is SGDLS and CDR2 YYNGEE. The CDR3 spells CASSADSGGYTF. The CDR3 DNA follows: TGTGCCAGCAGCGCGGACAGCGGTGGCTACACCTTC. Drawing the rest from reference TRBV9 and TRBJ1-2, the complete variable domain is DSGVTQTPKHLITATGQRVTLRCSPRSGDLSVYWYQQSLDQGLQFLIQYYNGEERAKGNILERFSAQQFPDLHSELNLSSLELGDSALYFCASSADSGGYTFGSGTRLTVV.

This clonotype occurred once. The chain recombines TRBV4-2 with TRBJ2-2; possibly TRBD2 for D (6 bases). Trimming left V 0 bases short and J 0 bases short, with 14 bases between. The germline gives CDR1 LGHNA, CDR2 YNFKEQ. This CDR3 has 18 amino acids. The CDR3 DNA reads as TGTGCCAGCAGCCAAGAGGGGCCGGGAGCCACGAACACCGGGGAGCTGTTTTTT. Amino acid sequence: CASSQEGPGATNTGELFF.

J is TRBJ2-3 and V is TRBV29-1; D gene unclear. CDR3 length equals 14 residues. Germline CDR1 SQVTM, CDR2 ANQGSEA. V lost 1 base and J 1 base, leaving 9 bases between the germline ends. CDR3 sequence reads: CSVEGSTGTDTQYF. The CDR3 nucleotides are TGCAGCGTTGAAGGATCAACTGGCACAGATACGCAGTATTTT.

The chain combines TRBV5-6 with TRBJ2-2; TRBD2 matches at 12 bases. CDR1 is SGHDT and CDR2 is YYEEEE in the germline V gene. The V segment lost 2 bases and the J segment 6 bases; nucleotides outside the gene matches: 8. The length of the CDR3 is 17 residues. In DNA, the CDR3 is TGTGCCAGCAGCTTCCTAGCGGGAGGGCCTCTCTCCGGGGAGCTGTTTTTT. Translating gives CASSFLAGGPLSGELFF.

In DNA form, the CDR3 reads TGTGCCAGCTCAAGCGGACAGGGGGCCTATCAGCCCCAGCATTTT. This gives the protein CASSSGQGAYQPQHF. The J gene is TRBJ1-5, the V gene TRBV18, with 11 positions matching TRBD1. The CDR3 runs to 15 residues. Trimming removed 5 bases from V and 5 bases from J; junction bases left unmatched: 5. Germline loops: CDR1 KGHSH, CDR2 LQKENI.

The chain has TRBV20-1 and TRBJ2-7, with no clear D. The length of the CDR3 is 13 residues. Trimming removed 4 bases at V and 2 bases at J, with 12 bases between. The germline V gene has CDR1 DFQATT and CDR2 SNEGSKA (reference sequence). DNA of the CDR3: TGCAGTGCTATCCTGGGCAGAACCTACGAGCAGTACTTC. This codes for CSAILGRTYEQYF.

The gene calls are TRBV10-3 and TRBJ2-1; the D gene is possibly TRBD2 (5 bases). V was shortened by 7 bases and J by 10 bases, with 23 bases between the two germline ends. The V gene's germline CDR1 is ENHRY and CDR2 SYGVKD. The CDR3 loop spans 15 amino acids. The CDR3 spells CAINSRVETPGEQFF. CDR3 DNA sequence: TGTGCCATCAATTCCCGGGTGGAAACCCCGGGAGAGCAGTTCTTC.